This TCR beta chain originates from a study of OX40 agonist ivuxolimab in advanced cancers. Across the whole study: Recorded diagnoses for dose-escalation patients were hepatocellular carcinoma, melanoma, renal cell or head and neck cancer. General observations from the study: Expanded clones tended on average to be more numerous among CD8+ T cells than CD4+. At 0.1 to 3.0 mg/kg, CD4+ and CD8+ blood T cells expanded clonally by week 6.

Samples were taken at baseline and on day 1 of cycles 4 and 7. Note on this clone: Its antigen is currently unknown.

Profiled with immunoSEQ multiplex PCR; TCRdb holds only in-frame clones, not every one. The sample has approximately 74,000 clones, about 80% seen once. The sequence was obtained from an adult with an advanced solid tumor such as melanoma, head and neck, liver or kidney cancer. The material sequenced was CD4+ or CD8+ T cells sorted from blood, taken in a trial of the OX40 agonist ivuxolimab.

CDR3 sequence: CASSLVGGTNEKLFF. In DNA form, the CDR3 reads TGTGCCAGCAGCTTAGTTGGCGGAACTAATGAAAAACTGTTTTTT. The chain couples TRBV7-9 to TRBJ1-4; D remains unclear. The V end was cut by 1 base, the J end by 1 base, with 7 bases between. This CDR3 spans 15 amino acids. CDR1 SEHNR and CDR2 FQNEAQ come from the germline V gene (reference sequence). Full variable domain (outside the CDR3, taken from reference TRBV7-9 and TRBJ1-4): DTGVSQNPRHKITKRGQNVTFRCDPISEHNRLYWYRQTLGQGPEFLTYFQNEAQLEKSRLLSDRFSAERPKGSFSTLEIQRTEQGDSAMYLCASSLVGGTNEKLFFGSGTQLSVL.